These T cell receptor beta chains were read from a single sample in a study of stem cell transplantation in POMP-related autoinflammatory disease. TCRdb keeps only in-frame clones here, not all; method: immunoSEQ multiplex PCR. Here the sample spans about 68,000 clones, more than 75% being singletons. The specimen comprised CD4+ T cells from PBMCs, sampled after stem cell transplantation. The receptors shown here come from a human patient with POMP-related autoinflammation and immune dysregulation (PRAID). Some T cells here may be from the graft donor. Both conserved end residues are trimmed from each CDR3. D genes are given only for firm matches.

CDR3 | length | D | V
ASITEGATEAF | 11 | NA | TRBV2
ASSLVVTGELF | 11 | NA | TRBV5-1
ASSFEGSTDTQY | 12 | NA | TRBV5-1
ASSLVLPLLKAF | 12 | NA | TRBV28
ASRTGYQPQH | 10 | NA | TRBV6-5
ASSSSGTGAYGYT | 13 | TRBD1 | TRBV7-2
ASSLTGTRGNNEQF | 14 | TRBD2 | TRBV5-1
ASSLEGRNSPLH | 12 | NA | TRBV7-8
ASSPRRGTGGHEQF | 14 | TRBD1 | TRBV18
ASSSQGHSGNTIY | 13 | NA | TRBV5-1
ASSSGWEKLF | 10 | NA | TRBV7-9
ASSLSTGKETQY | 12 | TRBD1 | TRBV27
ASRRQSNQPQH | 11 | NA | TRBV28
ASSLVGGSNQPQH | 13 | NA | TRBV5-8
ASHGRGNEKLF | 11 | NA | TRBV19
ASSQTGTGKNIQY | 13 | TRBD1 | TRBV3-1/TRBV3-2
ATSRDLAAAIPSYNEQF | 17 | NA | TRBV15
ASSLTGTGINEQF | 13 | TRBD1 | TRBV5-1
ASRKRELDTQY | 11 | TRBD2 | TRBV6-5
ASSLTQGDQPQH | 12 | NA | TRBV27
ASSMWESTDTQY | 12 | NA | TRBV19
ASSTGLVDLNEQF | 13 | NA | TRBV21-1
ASSLSREETQY | 11 | NA | TRBV7-2
ASSFDLRPTDTQY | 13 | NA | TRBV5-5
ASTPTGYGYT | 10 | NA | TRBV28
ASSFEINIYGYT | 12 | NA | TRBV5-5
ASSDTGGTYEQY | 12 | TRBD1 | TRBV19
ASSSGTGSF | 9 | TRBD1 | TRBV28
ASSSRGYAEAF | 11 | NA | TRBV12-3/TRBV12-4
ASSLDWTGGGNTIY | 14 | TRBD1 | TRBV5-5
ASSVEGSNQPQH | 12 | NA | TRBV2
ASSVATGTSVYEQY | 14 | TRBD2 | TRBV9
ASSLKSEKLF | 10 | NA | TRBV11-3
ASSYGGNEKLF | 11 | NA | TRBV6-5
ASSFTGGWIQY | 11 | NA | TRBV12-3/TRBV12-4
ASSQLRGRESGANVLT | 16 | NA | TRBV7-9
ASSHRQGAMNTEAF | 14 | TRBD1 | TRBV4-1